This T cell receptor beta chain was sequenced in a study of T cell responses to AZD1222 COVID-19 vaccine. This CDR3 region has 15 residues. Per germline, CDR1 SGHRS and CDR2 YFSETQ. The V end was cut by 4 bases, the J end by 7 bases, with 19 bases between. Produced via immunoSEQ multiplex PCR; TCRdb's table is partial and in-frame only. The data show 120,000 to 150,000 clones, with 92% seen just once and roughly 3.9% held by the top ten. The source material was peripheral blood, sampled 28 days after the second AZD1222 dose. The receptor was derived from an adult who received the AZD1222 COVID-19 vaccine. The chain uses TRBV5-1 and TRBJ2-3; D possibly corresponds to TRBD1 (7 bases). CDR3 in amino acids: CASSAGTESGNTQYF. CDR3 DNA: TGCGCCAGCAGCGCGGGGACAGAGAGCGGCAATACGCAGTATTTT. The variable domain in full, with the rest retrieved from reference TRBV5-1 and TRBJ2-3, is KAGVTQTPRYLIKTRGQQVTLSCSPISGHRSVSWYQQTPGQGLQFLFEYFSETQRNKGNFPGRFSGRQFSNSRSEMNVSTLELGDSALYLCASSAGTESGNTQYFGPGTRLTVL.